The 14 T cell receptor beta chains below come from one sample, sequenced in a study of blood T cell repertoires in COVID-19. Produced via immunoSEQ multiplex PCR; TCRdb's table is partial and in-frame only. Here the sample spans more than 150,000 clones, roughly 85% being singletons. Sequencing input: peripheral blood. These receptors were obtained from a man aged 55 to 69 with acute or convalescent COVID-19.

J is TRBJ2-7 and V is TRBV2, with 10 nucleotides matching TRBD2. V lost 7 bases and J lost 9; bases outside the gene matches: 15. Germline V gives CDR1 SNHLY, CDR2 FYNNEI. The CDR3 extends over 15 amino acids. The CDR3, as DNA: TGTGCCAGCAAACTGTTTGAGACTAGCGGGTCCGGGCAGTACTTC. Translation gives CASKLFETSGSGQYF.

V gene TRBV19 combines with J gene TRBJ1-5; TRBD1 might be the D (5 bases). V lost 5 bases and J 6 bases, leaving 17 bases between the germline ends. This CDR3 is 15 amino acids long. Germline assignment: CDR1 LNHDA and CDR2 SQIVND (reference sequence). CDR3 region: CASSVSNGGRQPQHF. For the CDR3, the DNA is TGTGCCAGTAGTGTTTCGAACGGGGGACGTCAGCCCCAGCATTTT. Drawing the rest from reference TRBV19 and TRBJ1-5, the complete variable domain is DGGITQSPKYLFRKEGQNVTLSCEQNLNHDAMYWYRQDPGQGLRLIYYSQIVNDFQKGDIAEGYSVSREKKESFPLTVTSAQKNPTAFYLCASSVSNGGRQPQHFGDGTRLSIL.

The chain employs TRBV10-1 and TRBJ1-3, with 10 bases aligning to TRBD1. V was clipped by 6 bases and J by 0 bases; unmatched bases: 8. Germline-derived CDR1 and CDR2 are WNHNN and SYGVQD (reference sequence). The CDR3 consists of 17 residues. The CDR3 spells CASSGDRGLTSGNTIYF. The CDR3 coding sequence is TGCGCCAGCAGCGGAGACAGGGGGCTAACCTCTGGAAACACCATATATTTT.

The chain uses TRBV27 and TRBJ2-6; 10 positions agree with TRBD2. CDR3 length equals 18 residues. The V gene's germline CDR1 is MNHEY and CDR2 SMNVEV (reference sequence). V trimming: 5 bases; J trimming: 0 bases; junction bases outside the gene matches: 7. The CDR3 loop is CASSAHSGRYSGANVLTF. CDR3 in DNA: TGTGCCAGCAGTGCCCATAGCGGGAGGTACTCTGGGGCCAACGTCCTGACTTTC.

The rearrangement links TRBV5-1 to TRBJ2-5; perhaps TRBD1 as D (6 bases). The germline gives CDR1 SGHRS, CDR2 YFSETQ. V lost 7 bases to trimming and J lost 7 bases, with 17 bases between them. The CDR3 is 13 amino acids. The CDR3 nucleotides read TGCGCCAGCCGATCGACAGGAGGAGCGACCCAGTACTTC. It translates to CASRSTGGATQYF. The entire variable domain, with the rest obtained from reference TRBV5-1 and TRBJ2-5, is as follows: KAGVTQTPRYLIKTRGQQVTLSCSPISGHRSVSWYQQTPGQGLQFLFEYFSETQRNKGNFPGRFSGRQFSNSRSEMNVSTLELGDSALYLCASRSTGGATQYFGPGTRLLVL.

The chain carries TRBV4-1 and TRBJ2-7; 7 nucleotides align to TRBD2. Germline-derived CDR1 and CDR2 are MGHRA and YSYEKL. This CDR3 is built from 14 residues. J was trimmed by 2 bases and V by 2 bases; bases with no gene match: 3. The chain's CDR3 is CASSQQSGAYEQYF. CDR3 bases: TGCGCCAGCAGCCAACAAAGCGGGGCCTACGAGCAGTACTTC.

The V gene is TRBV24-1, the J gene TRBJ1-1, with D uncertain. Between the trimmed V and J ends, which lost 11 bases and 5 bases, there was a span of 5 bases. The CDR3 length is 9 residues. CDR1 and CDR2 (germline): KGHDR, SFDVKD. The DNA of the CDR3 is TGTGCCAAGAGGACTGAAGCTTTCTTT. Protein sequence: CAKRTEAFF.

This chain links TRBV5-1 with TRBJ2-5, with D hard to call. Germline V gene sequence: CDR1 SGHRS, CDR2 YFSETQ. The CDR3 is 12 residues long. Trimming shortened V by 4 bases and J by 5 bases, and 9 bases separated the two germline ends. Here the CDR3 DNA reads TGCGCCAGCAGCGAGGTCGGGGAGACCCAGTACTTC. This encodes CASSEVGETQYF.

CDR3 sequence reads: CASSSGRSGTGSYNEQFF. The CDR3 nucleotides read TGTGCCAGCAGCTCAGGCCGTTCCGGGACAGGGTCCTACAATGAGCAGTTCTTC. The rearrangement joins TRBV11-3 to TRBJ2-1; 9 nucleotides line up with TRBD1. The V gene's germline CDR1 is SGHNT and CDR2 YENEEA. V shed 4 bases, J shed 1 base, and the junction held 11 bases outside the gene matches. The CDR3 loop spans 18 amino acids.

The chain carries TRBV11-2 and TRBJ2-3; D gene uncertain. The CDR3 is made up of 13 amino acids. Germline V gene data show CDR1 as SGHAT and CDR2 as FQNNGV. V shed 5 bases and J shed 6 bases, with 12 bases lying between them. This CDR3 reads CASSPVPGDTQYF. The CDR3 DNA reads TGTGCCAGCAGCCCCGTGCCCGGGGATACGCAGTATTTT.

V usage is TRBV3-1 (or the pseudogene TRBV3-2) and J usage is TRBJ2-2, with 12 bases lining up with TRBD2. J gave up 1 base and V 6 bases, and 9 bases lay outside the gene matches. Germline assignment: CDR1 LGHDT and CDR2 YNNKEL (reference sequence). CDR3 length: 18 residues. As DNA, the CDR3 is TGTGCCAGCAGGCGTACGACTAGCGGGAGTGGGAACACCGGGGAGCTGTTTTTT. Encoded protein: CASRRTTSGSGNTGELFF.

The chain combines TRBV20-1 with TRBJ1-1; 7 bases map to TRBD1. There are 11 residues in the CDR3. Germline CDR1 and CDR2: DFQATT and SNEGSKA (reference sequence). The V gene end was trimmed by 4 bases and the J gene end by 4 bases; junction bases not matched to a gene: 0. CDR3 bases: TGCAGTGCTACAGGGGGCACTGAAGCTTTCTTT. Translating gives CSATGGTEAFF.

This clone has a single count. The CDR3 protein is CASSRGRQGMGGYTF. CDR3 DNA: TGTGCCAGCAGTCGAGGCAGGCAGGGGATGGGCGGCTACACCTTC. The rearrangement uses TRBV27 and TRBJ1-2; D might be TRBD1 (6 bases). There are 15 residues in the CDR3. Germline values: CDR1 MNHEY, CDR2 SMNVEV (reference sequence). Deletions cut 5 bases from V and 8 bases from J, with 21 bases between.

The CDR3 here is CASSYSTGRHGEQYF. Here the CDR3 DNA reads TGTGCCAGCAGTTACTCGACAGGGAGGCACGGGGAGCAGTACTTC. The chain carries TRBV6-6 and TRBJ2-7; TRBD1 is a possible D gene (7 bases). V was shortened by 0 bases and J by 7 bases, with 16 bases between the two germline ends. Germline V lookup: CDR1 MNHNY, CDR2 SVGAGI (reference sequence). The CDR3 spans 15 residues.